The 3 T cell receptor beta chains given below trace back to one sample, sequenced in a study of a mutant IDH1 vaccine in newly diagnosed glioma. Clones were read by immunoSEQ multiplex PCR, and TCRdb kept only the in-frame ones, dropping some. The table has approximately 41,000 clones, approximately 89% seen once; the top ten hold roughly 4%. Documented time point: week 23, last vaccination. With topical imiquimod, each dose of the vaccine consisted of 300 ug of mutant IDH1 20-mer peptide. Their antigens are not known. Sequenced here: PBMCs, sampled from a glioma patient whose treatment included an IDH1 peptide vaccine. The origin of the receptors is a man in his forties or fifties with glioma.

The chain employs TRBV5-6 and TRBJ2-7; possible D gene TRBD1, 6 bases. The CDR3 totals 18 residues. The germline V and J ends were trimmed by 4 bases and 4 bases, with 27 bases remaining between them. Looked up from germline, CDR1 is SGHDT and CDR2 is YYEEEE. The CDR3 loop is CASSPFFWAGDEEYEQYF. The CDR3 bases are TGTGCCAGCAGCCCCTTTTTCTGGGCAGGGGACGAGGAGTACGAGCAGTACTTC.

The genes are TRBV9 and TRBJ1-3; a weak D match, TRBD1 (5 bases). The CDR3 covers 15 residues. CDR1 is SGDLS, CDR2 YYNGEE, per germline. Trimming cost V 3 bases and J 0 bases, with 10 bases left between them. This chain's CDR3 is CASSEGAGSGNTIYF. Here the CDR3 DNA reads TGTGCCAGCAGCGAAGGGGCCGGCTCTGGAAACACCATATATTTT.

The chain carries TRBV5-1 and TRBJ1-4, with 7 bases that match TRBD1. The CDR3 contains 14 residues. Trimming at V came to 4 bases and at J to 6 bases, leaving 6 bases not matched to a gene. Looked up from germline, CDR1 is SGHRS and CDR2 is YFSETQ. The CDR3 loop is CASSQHRGDEKLFF. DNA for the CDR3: TGCGCCAGCAGCCAACACAGGGGAGATGAAAAACTGTTTTTT.